The T cell receptor beta chain under discussion was sequenced for a study of blood T cell repertoires in COVID-19. Study context: Whether acute or convalescent, the COVID-19 samples came from the United States, Italy and Spain. The analysed material was cDNA or gDNA that came from T cells, B-cell-depleted T cells, or PBMCs.

In the original processing: Amplification of reference gene primers provided the estimated nucleated cell counts. The data were produced by immunoSEQ multiplex PCR, yet TCRdb's version contains in-frame clones alone and is incomplete. The V and J calls and clone size come from that table; D and trimming were worked out from the DNA. Of 94,000 or so clones listed, around 89% are singletons. In germline, CDR1 is SGHNT, CDR2 YENEEA. The V segment lost 1 base and the J segment 4 bases; nucleotides outside the gene matches: 9. The CDR3 runs 18 residues. The source is an elderly woman with active COVID-19. The chain employs TRBV11-3 and TRBJ2-3; 12 positions agree with TRBD2. The sequencing sample was made of peripheral blood. In DNA, the CDR3 is TGTGCCAGCAGCTTAGCCCTACTAGCGGGAGGTGGGGCAGATACGCAGTATTTT. Its protein is CASSLALLAGGGADTQYF.